This passage covers 20 T cell receptor beta chains from one sample sequenced in a study of blood T cell repertoires in COVID-19. The repertoire was sequenced with immunoSEQ multiplex PCR; TCRdb's copy has only in-frame clones and lacks some. Here the sample spans approximately 81,000 clones, about 89% being singletons. The sequenced sample was PBMCs or T cells enriched from blood (not recorded which). These receptors came from a woman between 50 and 59 years old with acute COVID-19.

V and J are TRBV7-3 and TRBJ2-1; TRBD2 is a possible D gene (6 bases). The V gene's germline CDR1 is SGHTA and CDR2 FQGTGA. The V and J ends lost 4 bases and 7 bases respectively, with 11 bases between them. This CDR3 has 13 amino acids. CDR3 sequence reads: CASSSGSQNEQFF. The CDR3 bases are TGTGCCAGCAGCTCCGGGAGCCAGAATGAGCAGTTCTTC.

The J gene is TRBJ2-2, the V gene TRBV7-6; 14 nucleotides agree with TRBD2. Germline loops: CDR1 SGHVS, CDR2 FNYEAQ. There are 15 residues in the CDR3. V was clipped by 5 bases and J by 6 bases; unmatched bases: 2. The chain's CDR3 is CASSTTSGRAGELFF. The CDR3 DNA is TGTGCCAGCAGCACGACTAGCGGGAGGGCCGGGGAGCTGTTTTTT.

J is TRBJ2-1 and V is TRBV30; TRBD2 matches 9 bases. Germline V lookup: CDR1 GTSNPN, CDR2 SVGIG (reference sequence). The CDR3 is made up of 16 amino acids. With V trimmed by 0 bases and J by 5 bases, 8 bases remained unmatched. The CDR3 DNA reads TGTGCCTGGAGTGTACCCGGGACTAGCAACAACAATGAGCAGTTCTTC. It codes for CAWSVPGTSNNNEQFF. The full variable domain, completed using reference TRBV30 and TRBJ2-1, is SQTIHQWPATLVQPVGSPLSLECTVEGTSNPNLYWYRQAAGRGLQLLFYSVGIGQISSEVPQNLSASRPQDRQFILSSKKLLLSDSGFYLCAWSVPGTSNNNEQFFGPGTRLTVL.

The chain carries TRBV7-8 and TRBJ2-1; 9 bases agree with TRBD2. This CDR3 has 20 residues. V gave up 5 bases and J gave up 0 bases; unmatched junction bases: 17. From germline, CDR1 is SGHVS and CDR2 FQNEAQ. The CDR3 region is CASSEGFGSGRPSSYNEQFF. The CDR3, as DNA: TGTGCCAGCAGCGAGGGATTCGGGAGCGGGAGGCCGTCCTCCTACAATGAGCAGTTCTTC.

The J gene is TRBJ1-1, the V gene TRBV6-4, with TRBD1 matching 7 bases. The CDR3 runs 13 residues. CDR1 is MRHNA, CDR2 SNTAGT, per germline. Trimming took 4 bases from V and 3 from J; bases not matched to a gene: 2. The CDR3 reads CASSGDRDTEAFF. CDR3 in DNA: TGTGCCAGCAGTGGTGACAGGGACACTGAAGCTTTCTTT.

The genes are TRBV9 and TRBJ1-1; D uncertain. Trimming removed 3 bases at V and 4 bases at J, with 7 bases between. The CDR3 is 12 amino acids. Germline loops: CDR1 SGDLS, CDR2 YYNGEE. The CDR3 loop reads CASSGQATEAFF. CDR3 nucleotide sequence: TGTGCCAGCAGCGGTCAGGCCACTGAAGCTTTCTTT.

J is TRBJ2-7 and V is TRBV14; tentative D call: TRBD2 (6 bases). There are 17 residues in the CDR3. V lost 0 bases to trimming and J lost 0 bases, with 15 bases between them. The V gene's germline CDR1 is SGHDN and CDR2 FVKESK. The CDR3 reads CASSQDSGRGSSYEQYF. The CDR3, as DNA: TGTGCCAGCAGCCAAGATTCTGGCCGGGGGAGCTCCTACGAGCAGTACTTC.

V gene TRBV5-6 combines with J gene TRBJ1-1, with D perhaps TRBD1 (5 bases). The CDR3 is 15 residues long. Germline CDR1 and CDR2: SGHDT and YYEEEE. V dropped 1 base and J dropped 1 base, with 11 bases sitting between them. CDR3 in DNA: TGTGCCAGCAGCTTGTCAGGGAACTGGAACACTGAAGCTTTCTTT. Protein product: CASSLSGNWNTEAFF.

In its sample, this clone was seen a few times. The DNA of the CDR3 is TGTGCCAGCAGCCAAGAACTAGCCACAGATACGCAGTATTTT. It encodes CASSQELATDTQYF. The chain is built from TRBV4-2 and TRBJ2-3; possibly TRBD2 for D (6 bases). Germline V gene sequence: CDR1 LGHNA, CDR2 YNFKEQ. The CDR3 is 14 amino acids. Trimming took off 0 bases at V and 2 bases at J, with 6 bases between the two ends.

The gene calls are TRBV4-2 and TRBJ1-2; D might be TRBD1 (6 bases). This CDR3 spans 16 amino acids. The germline CDR1 and CDR2 sequences are LGHNA and YNFKEQ. V was trimmed by 0 bases and J by 1 base, leaving 12 bases between them. DNA of the CDR3: TGTGCCAGCAGCCAAGATCAGGACAGCCGTAACTATGGCTACACCTTC. This translates into CASSQDQDSRNYGYTF.

The genes are TRBV24-1 and TRBJ2-3; D is possibly TRBD2 (7 bases). Trimming took 9 bases from V and 4 from J, leaving 19 bases between them. This CDR3 spans 15 amino acids. CDR1 is KGHDR and CDR2 is SFDVKD in the germline V gene. The CDR3 nucleotides read TGTGCCACCGGCATAGGGGGGGCGCCTGCAGATACGCAGTATTTT. Amino acids: CATGIGGAPADTQYF.

The rearrangement uses TRBV2 and TRBJ1-1, with D hard to call. Trimming stripped 3 bases from V and 11 bases from J, with 16 bases between. Germline V CDR1 and CDR2: SNHLY, FYNNEI. The CDR3 loop spans 13 amino acids. CDR3 DNA: TGTGCCAGCAGTGAGGGTTCTGCTCAGCGGGCTTTCTTT. Translation: CASSEGSAQRAFF.

The chain has TRBV7-3 and TRBJ2-2, with TRBD2 identical over 15 bases. The trim removed 3 bases at V and 5 bases at J, leaving 7 bases unmatched. CDR1 is SGHTA, CDR2 FQGTGA, per germline. This CDR3 is 18 amino acids long. The CDR3 here is CASSFQPGLAGGTGELFF. DNA of the CDR3: TGTGCCAGCAGCTTCCAACCGGGACTAGCGGGAGGAACCGGGGAGCTGTTTTTT.

This sequence joins TRBV9 and TRBJ1-3; 7 nucleotides line up with TRBD1. The CDR3 consists of 17 residues. The V and J ends lost 4 bases and 0 bases, in that order; junction bases with no gene match: 10. The germline CDR1 and CDR2 sequences are SGDLS and YYNGEE. CDR3 bases: TGTGCCAGCAGCTATCGACAGGGAGGTACCTCTGGAAACACCATATATTTT. Protein: CASSYRQGGTSGNTIYF.

The gene calls are TRBV27 and TRBJ2-1; the D gene is possibly TRBD2 (6 bases). CDR1 MNHEY and CDR2 SMNVEV come from the germline V gene (reference sequence). Between the trimmed V and J ends, which lost 10 bases and 10 bases, there was a span of 32 bases. The CDR3 runs to 17 residues. CDR3 nucleotide sequence: TGTGCCAATCGATGGCAGTCGGGACTCGATATTGCCCCGGAGCAGTTCTTC. This gives the protein CANRWQSGLDIAPEQFF.

The gene calls are TRBV11-2 and TRBJ2-1; the D is unclear. CDR1 SGHAT and CDR2 FQNNGV come from the germline V gene. With 1 base removed from V and 6 bases from J, the gap between germline ends came to 4 bases. CDR3 size: 12 residues. The CDR3 DNA follows: TGTGCCAGCAGCTTAGTCGGCAATGAGCAGTTCTTC. It is translated as CASSLVGNEQFF.

This clone occurred a few times. The rearrangement uses TRBV19 and TRBJ2-7, with 11 bases aligning to TRBD1. The trim removed 6 bases at V and 4 bases at J, leaving 5 bases unmatched. Per the germline V gene, CDR1 is LNHDA and CDR2 is SQIVND (reference sequence). The CDR3 loop spans 14 amino acids. The CDR3 region is CASSSGTGGYEQYF. As DNA, the CDR3 is TGTGCCAGTAGCTCCGGGACAGGGGGTTACGAGCAGTACTTC.

The rearrangement uses TRBV6-4 and TRBJ2-3, with 12 bases matching TRBD2. The CDR3 has 16 amino acids. CDR1 is MRHNA and CDR2 is SNTAGT in the germline V gene. V was pared by 5 bases and J by 2 bases, with 5 bases of the junction left unmatched. CDR3 DNA: TGTGCCAGCAGTACCTGGACTAGCGGGAACACAGATACGCAGTATTTT. This codes for CASSTWTSGNTDTQYF.

This clone has a single count. The J gene is TRBJ1-6, the V gene TRBV27, with D perhaps matching TRBD1 (6 bases). Germline values: CDR1 MNHEY, CDR2 SMNVEV (reference sequence). Trimming took 4 bases from V and 1 from J, leaving 20 bases between them. The CDR3 totals 19 residues. CDR3 residues: CASSSPGAGAGSYNSPLHF. CDR3 DNA: TGTGCCAGCAGTTCCCCCGGTGCAGGGGCGGGTTCCTATAATTCACCCCTCCACTTT.

The chain is built from TRBV4-2 and TRBJ1-1, with a weak D call TRBD1 (6 bases). The V end lost 0 bases, the J end lost 1 base, and 15 bases lay between the germline ends. The CDR3 is made up of 17 amino acids. Germline CDR1 reads LGHNA; CDR2 reads YNFKEQ. CDR3 amino acids: CASSQEGGDLENTEAFF. CDR3 sequence (DNA): TGTGCCAGCAGCCAAGAAGGGGGGGACCTAGAGAACACTGAAGCTTTCTTT.